This entry describes one TCR beta chain. TCRdb's table, derived via immunoSEQ multiplex PCR, lists solely in-frame clones and lacks some. This table holds 45,000 to 60,000 clones, about 95% found once. With V trimmed by 6 bases and J by 4 bases, 5 bases remained unmatched. The CDR3 spans 14 residues. Germline CDR1 is LNHDA and CDR2 is SQIVND (reference sequence). The sample originates from a study of technical replicates of blood from several donors. The chain links TRBV19 to TRBJ2-7; 11 positions agree with TRBD2. This clonotype originated in a human donor in good health. Some clones in this sample may be carry-over from other donors' samples. The sample comprised PBMCs. CDR3 protein: CASRPSGRFYEQYF. CDR3 DNA sequence: TGTGCCAGTAGACCTAGCGGGAGGTTTTACGAGCAGTACTTC.